This TCR beta chain was obtained from a study of identical twins. Whole-study findings and limits: Among beta out-of-frame sequences, excess sharing between twins appeared weaker.

This clonotype was seen more than once but under ten times. The antigen is undetermined. V gave up 5 bases and J gave up 4 bases, with 3 bases separating them. The germline V gene encodes CDR1 DFQATT and CDR2 SNEGSKA (reference sequence). The CDR3 has 10 residues. Template switching supplied a universal primer site; unique molecular identifiers were carried on the cDNA. TCRdb used MiXCR to reprocess the 5' RACE reads, holding one entry per CDR3 protein. The profile shows about 190,000 distinct CDR3 sequences, about a sixth of them singletons. These sequences were also reported in another study, on T cells expressing NK-cell markers. That report adds: The CD3+CD56-NKG2C+ fraction of several donors was likewise dominated by these clonotypes.

The TCR comes from a woman between 18 and 29 years old in good health. This chain links TRBV20-1 with TRBJ2-1, with D hard to call. The sequencing input was CD8+ T cells sorted from blood. The CDR3 protein is CSAPYNEQFF. The CDR3 DNA reads TGCAGTGCTCCATACAATGAGCAGTTCTTC.